This TCR beta chain was identified in a study of control samples from healthy donors and cancer patients. Using immunoSEQ multiplex PCR, the repertoire was profiled, and TCRdb retains in-frame clones only, with some absent. The table includes 90,000 or so clones, about 87% detected once. The V end was cut by 2 bases, the J end by 7 bases, with 15 bases between. The CDR3 is 15 residues long. Germline V gives CDR1 LNHDA, CDR2 SQIVND (reference sequence). The TCR comes from a woman in her seventies in good health. This rearrangement joins TRBV19 to TRBJ2-1, with D unresolved. The specimen sequenced was blood. The CDR3 DNA is TGTGCCAGTAGTATATCTACCCACGAGGAGAATGAGCAGTTCTTC. Translated, it gives CASSISTHEENEQFF.